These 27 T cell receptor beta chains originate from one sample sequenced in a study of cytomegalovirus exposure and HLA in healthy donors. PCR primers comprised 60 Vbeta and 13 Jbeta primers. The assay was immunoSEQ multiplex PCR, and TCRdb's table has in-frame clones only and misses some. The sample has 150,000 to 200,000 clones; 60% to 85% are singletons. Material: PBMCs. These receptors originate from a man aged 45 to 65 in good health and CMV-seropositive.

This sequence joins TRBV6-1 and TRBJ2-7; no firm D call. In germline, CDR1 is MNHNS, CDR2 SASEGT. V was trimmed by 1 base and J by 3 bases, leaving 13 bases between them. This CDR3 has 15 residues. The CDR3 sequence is CASSEGRNLNYEQYF. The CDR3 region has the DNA TGTGCCAGCAGTGAAGGTCGTAACTTAAACTACGAGCAGTACTTC.

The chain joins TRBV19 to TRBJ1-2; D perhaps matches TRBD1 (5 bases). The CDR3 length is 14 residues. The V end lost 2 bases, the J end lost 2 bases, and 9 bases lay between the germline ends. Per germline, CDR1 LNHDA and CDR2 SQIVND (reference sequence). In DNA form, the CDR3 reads TGTGCCAGTAGTATACCCGGGGGGAACTATGGCTACACCTTC. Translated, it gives CASSIPGGNYGYTF.

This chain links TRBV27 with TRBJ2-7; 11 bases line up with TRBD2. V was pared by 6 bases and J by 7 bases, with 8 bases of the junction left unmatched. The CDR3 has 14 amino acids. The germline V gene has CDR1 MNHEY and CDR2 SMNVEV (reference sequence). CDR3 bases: TGTGCCAGCAGATGGACTAGCGGGTCGCGGGAGCAGTACTTC. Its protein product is CASRWTSGSREQYF.

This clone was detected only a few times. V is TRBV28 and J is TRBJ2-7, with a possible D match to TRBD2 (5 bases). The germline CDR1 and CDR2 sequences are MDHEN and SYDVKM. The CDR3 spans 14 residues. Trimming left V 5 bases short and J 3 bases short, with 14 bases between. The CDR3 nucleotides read TGTGCCAGCAGTCCCCCCGGGGTCGTCTACGAGCAGTACTTC. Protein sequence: CASSPPGVVYEQYF. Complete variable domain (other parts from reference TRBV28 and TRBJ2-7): DVKVTQSSRYLVKRTGEKVFLECVQDMDHENMFWYRQDPGLGLRLIYFSYDVKMKEKGDIPEGYSVSREKKERFSLILESASTNQTSMYLCASSPPGVVYEQYFGPGTRLTVT.

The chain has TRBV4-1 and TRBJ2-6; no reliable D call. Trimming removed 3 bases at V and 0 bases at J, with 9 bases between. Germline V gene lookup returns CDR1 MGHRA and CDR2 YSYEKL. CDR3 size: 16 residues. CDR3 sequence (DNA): TGCGCCAGCAGCCAGCCAACAGCCTCTGGGGCCAACGTCCTGACTTTC. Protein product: CASSQPTASGANVLTF.

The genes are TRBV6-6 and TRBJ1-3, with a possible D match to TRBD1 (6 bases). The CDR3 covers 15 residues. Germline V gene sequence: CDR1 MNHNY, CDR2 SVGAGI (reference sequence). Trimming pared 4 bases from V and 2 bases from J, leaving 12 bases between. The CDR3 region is CASSLGGAAGNTIYF. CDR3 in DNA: TGTGCCAGCAGTTTGGGGGGGGCCGCTGGAAACACCATATATTTT.

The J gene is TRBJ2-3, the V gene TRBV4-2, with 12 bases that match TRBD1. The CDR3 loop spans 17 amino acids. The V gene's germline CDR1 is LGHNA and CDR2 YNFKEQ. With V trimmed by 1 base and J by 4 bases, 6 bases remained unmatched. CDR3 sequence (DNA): TGTGCCAGCAGCCAAGTCGCCGGGACAGGGGGCGCAGATACGCAGTATTTT. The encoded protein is CASSQVAGTGGADTQYF.

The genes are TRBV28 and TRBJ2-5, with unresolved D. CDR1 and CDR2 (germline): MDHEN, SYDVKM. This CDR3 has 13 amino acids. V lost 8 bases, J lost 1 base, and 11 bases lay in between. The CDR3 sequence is CASHPAAQETQYF. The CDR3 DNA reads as TGTGCCAGCCACCCCGCGGCCCAAGAGACCCAGTACTTC.

The CDR3 nucleotides are TGTGCCAGCAGCTTTCGGACTAGCCAGGGTGGCGGGGAGCTGTTTTTT. It encodes CASSFRTSQGGGELFF. V gene TRBV9 combines with J gene TRBJ2-2; the match to TRBD2 covers 8 bases. The CDR3 length is 16 residues. Germline V gives CDR1 SGDLS, CDR2 YYNGEE. The junction had 12 bases not matched to a gene; V was cut back by 4 bases and J by 7 bases.

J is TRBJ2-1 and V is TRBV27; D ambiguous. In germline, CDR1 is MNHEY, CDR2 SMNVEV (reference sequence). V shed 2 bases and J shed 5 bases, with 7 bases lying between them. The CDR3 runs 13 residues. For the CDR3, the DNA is TGTGCCAGCAGTTTAGTTCCTAACAATGAGCAGTTCTTC. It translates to CASSLVPNNEQFF.

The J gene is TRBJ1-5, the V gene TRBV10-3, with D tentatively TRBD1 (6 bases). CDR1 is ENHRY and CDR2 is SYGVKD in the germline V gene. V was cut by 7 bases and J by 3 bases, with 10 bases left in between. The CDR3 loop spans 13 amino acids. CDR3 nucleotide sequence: TGTGCCATCATGGACAGTCTCAATCAGCCCCAGCATTTT. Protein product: CAIMDSLNQPQHF.

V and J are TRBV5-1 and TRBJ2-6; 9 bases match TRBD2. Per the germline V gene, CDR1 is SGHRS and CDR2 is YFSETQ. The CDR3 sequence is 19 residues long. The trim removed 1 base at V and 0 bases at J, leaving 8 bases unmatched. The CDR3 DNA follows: TGCGCCAGCAGCTTGTCGGCGGGGGGGTTCTTCTCTGGGGCCAACGTCCTGACTTTC. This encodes CASSLSAGGFFSGANVLTF.

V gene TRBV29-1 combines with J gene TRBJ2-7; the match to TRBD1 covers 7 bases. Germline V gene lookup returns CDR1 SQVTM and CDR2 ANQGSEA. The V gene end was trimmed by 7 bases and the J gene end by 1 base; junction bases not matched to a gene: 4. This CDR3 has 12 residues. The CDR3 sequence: CSARGSSYEQYF. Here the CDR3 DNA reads TGCAGCGCCAGGGGGTCTTCCTACGAGCAGTACTTC.

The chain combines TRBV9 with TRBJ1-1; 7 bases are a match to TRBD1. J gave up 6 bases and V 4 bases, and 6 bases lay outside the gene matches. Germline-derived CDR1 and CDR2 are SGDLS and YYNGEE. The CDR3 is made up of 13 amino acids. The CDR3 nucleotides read TGTGCCAGCAGCTCACGACAGGGAGCTGAAGCTTTCTTT. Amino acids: CASSSRQGAEAFF.

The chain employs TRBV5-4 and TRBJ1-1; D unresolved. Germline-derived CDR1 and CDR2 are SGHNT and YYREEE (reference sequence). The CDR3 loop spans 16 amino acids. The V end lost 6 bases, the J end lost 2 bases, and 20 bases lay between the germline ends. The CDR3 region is CASTSGIKGSNTEAFF. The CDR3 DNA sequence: TGTGCCAGCACCTCGGGGATCAAGGGTTCAAACACTGAAGCTTTCTTT.

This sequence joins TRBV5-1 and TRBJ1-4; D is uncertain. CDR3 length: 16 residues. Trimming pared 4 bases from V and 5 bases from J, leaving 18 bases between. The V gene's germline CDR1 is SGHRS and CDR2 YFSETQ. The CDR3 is CASSPISGSRNEKLFF. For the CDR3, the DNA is TGCGCCAGCAGCCCGATCAGCGGGTCAAGGAATGAAAAACTGTTTTTT.

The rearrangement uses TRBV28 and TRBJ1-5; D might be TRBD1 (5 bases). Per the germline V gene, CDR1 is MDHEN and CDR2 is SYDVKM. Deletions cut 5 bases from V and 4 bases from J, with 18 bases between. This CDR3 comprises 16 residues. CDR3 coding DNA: TGTGCCAGCAGTCCGCTAGGGACTGGGAGGAATCAGCCCCAGCATTTT. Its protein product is CASSPLGTGRNQPQHF.

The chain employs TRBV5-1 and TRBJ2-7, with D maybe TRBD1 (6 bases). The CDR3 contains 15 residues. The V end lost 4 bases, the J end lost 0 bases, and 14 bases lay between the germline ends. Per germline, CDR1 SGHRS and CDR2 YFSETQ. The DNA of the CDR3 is TGCGCCAGCAGCCTCGGACAGATTAGCTCCTACGAGCAGTACTTC. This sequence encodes CASSLGQISSYEQYF.

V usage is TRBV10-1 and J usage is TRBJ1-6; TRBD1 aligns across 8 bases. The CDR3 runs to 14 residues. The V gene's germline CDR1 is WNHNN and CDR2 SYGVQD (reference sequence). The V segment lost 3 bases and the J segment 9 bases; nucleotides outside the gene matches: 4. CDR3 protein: CASSEGQGGSPLHF. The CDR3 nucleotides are TGCGCCAGCAGTGAAGGACAGGGCGGTTCACCCCTCCACTTT.

CDR3 nucleotide sequence: TGTGCCAGCTCGCCGACGACAGAGAACTATGGCTACACCTTC. Its protein is CASSPTTENYGYTF. The chain recombines TRBV18 with TRBJ1-2, with D tentatively TRBD1 (5 bases). The CDR3 runs 14 residues. CDR1 and CDR2 (germline): KGHSH, LQKENI. Trimming took 6 bases from V and 2 from J, leaving 13 bases between them. The full variable domain, its missing parts supplied by reference TRBV18 and TRBJ1-2, is NAGVMQNPRHLVRRRGQEARLRCSPMKGHSHVYWYRQLPEEGLKFMVYLQKENIIDESGMPKERFSAEFPKEGPSILRIQQVVRGDSAAYFCASSPTTENYGYTFGSGTRLTVV.

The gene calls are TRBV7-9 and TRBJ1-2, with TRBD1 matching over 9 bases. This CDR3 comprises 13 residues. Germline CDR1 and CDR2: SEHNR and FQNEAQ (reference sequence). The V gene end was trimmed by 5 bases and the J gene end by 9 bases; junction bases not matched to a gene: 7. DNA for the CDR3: TGTGCCAGCAGCCCACGGACAGGGGAACGCTACACCTTC. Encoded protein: CASSPRTGERYTF.

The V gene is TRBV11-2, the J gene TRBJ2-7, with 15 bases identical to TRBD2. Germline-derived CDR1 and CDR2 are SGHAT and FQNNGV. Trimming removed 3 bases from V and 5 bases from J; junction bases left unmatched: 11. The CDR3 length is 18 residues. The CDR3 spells CASSFLGWTSGGANEQYF. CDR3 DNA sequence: TGTGCCAGCAGCTTTTTGGGGTGGACTAGCGGGGGGGCTAACGAGCAGTACTTC.

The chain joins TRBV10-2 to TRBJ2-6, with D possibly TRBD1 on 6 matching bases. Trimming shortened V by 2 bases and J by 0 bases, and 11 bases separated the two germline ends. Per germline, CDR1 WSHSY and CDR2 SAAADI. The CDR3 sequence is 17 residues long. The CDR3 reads CASSEGRGFSGANVLTF. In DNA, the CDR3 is TGCGCCAGCAGTGAGGGCAGGGGCTTCTCTGGGGCCAACGTCCTGACTTTC.

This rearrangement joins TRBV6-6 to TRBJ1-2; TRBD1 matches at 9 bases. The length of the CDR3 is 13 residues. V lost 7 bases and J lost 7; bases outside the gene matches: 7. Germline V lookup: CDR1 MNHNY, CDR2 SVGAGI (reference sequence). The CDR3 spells CASIKDRGGGYTF. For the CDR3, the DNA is TGTGCCAGCATCAAGGACAGGGGTGGTGGCTACACCTTC.

The CDR3 here is CAWSARVTYGYTF. The CDR3 nucleotides read TGTGCCTGGAGTGCCAGGGTTACCTATGGCTACACCTTC. V usage is TRBV30 and J usage is TRBJ1-2; a possible D gene is TRBD1 (5 bases). The CDR3 sequence is 13 residues long. V was trimmed by 1 base and J by 4 bases, leaving 10 bases between them. CDR1 and CDR2 (germline): GTSNPN, SVGIG (reference sequence).

The chain's CDR3 is CASRRTGLSNSPLHF. In DNA form, the CDR3 reads TGTGCCAGCAGGAGAACGGGACTCTCAAATTCACCCCTCCACTTT. The chain links TRBV6-5 to TRBJ1-6; D is perhaps TRBD1 (5 bases). Per germline, CDR1 MNHEY and CDR2 SVGAGI. The CDR3 is 15 amino acids. Deletions cut 6 bases from V and 7 bases from J, with 16 bases between.

The DNA for the CDR3 is TGTGCCAGCTCACCACCTTCCAGGGTCGTCGGTGAAGCTTTCTTT. It yields the protein CASSPPSRVVGEAFF. The chain carries TRBV18 and TRBJ1-1, with D possibly matching TRBD1 (5 bases). The germline gives CDR1 KGHSH, CDR2 LQKENI. The CDR3 sequence is 15 residues long. Trimming took off 0 bases at V and 7 bases at J, with 15 bases between the two ends.